Sequencing of this TCR beta chain was carried out in a study of CD8 T cells in Susac syndrome. General study findings and limits: The study's TCR sequencing and HLA analysis covered a relatively small number of individuals, and the study acknowledged this.

Reverse transcription of roughly 0.5 to 1 ug RNA was performed with random hexamers. The amplification used immunoSEQ multiplex PCR on TCR beta CDR3; it spanned 54 Vbeta and 13 Jbeta. Via MiXCR, TCRdb re-called the immunoSEQ multiplex PCR reads, giving one row per CDR3 protein. The sample has 200,000 to 300,000 distinct CDR3 sequences; about 93% are singletons. As concerns this clonotype: The antigen remains unidentified.

This CDR3 is 13 amino acids long. Between the trimmed V and J ends, which lost 1 base and 7 bases, there was a span of 5 bases. Germline V lookup: CDR1 LGHNT, CDR2 FRNRAP. Sequencing of TCR beta, carried out with a high-throughput approach, was applied to CD8+ and CD4+ T cells from the blood. J is TRBJ1-6 and V is TRBV12-5; D is ambiguous. This sequence originates from a human donor with multiple sclerosis. Sequencing used CD4+ T cells from PBMCs. The CDR3 sequence: CASGLATNSPLHF. The CDR3 DNA reads as TGTGCTAGTGGTTTGGCAACGAATTCACCCCTCCACTTT.